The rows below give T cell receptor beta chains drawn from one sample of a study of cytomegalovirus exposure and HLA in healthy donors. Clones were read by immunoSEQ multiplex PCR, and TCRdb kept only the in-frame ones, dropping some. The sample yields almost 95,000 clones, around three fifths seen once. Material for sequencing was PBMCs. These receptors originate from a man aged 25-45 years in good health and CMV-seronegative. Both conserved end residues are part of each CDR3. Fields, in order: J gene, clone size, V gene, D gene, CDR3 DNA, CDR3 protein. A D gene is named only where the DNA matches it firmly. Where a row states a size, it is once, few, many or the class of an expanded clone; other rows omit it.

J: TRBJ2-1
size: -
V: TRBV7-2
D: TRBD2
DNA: TGTGCCAGCAGCTTAGTCAGCGGGGGAAACAATGAGCAGTTCTTC
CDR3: CASSLVSGGNNEQFF

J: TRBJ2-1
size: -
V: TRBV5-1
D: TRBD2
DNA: TGCGCCAGCAGCCCAACGACTAGCGGGAGTATAAATGAGCAGTTCTTC
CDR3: CASSPTTSGSINEQFF

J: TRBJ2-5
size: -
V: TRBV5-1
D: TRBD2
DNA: TGCGCCAGCAGCTCGTTCTTAGCGGGAGGGTTCGAGGAGACCCAGTACTTC
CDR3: CASSSFLAGGFEETQYF

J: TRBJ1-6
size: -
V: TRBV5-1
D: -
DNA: TGCGCCAGCAGCTTGGTGGGACTAAATAATTCACCCCTCCACTTT
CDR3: CASSLVGLNNSPLHF

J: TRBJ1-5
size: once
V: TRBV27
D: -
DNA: TGTGCCAGCAGTTTAGGTAGTGGGGGGGCAGGCAATCAGCCCCAGCATTTT
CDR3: CASSLGSGGAGNQPQHF

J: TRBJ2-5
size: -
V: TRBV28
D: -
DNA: TGTGCCAGCATAGTCTCCGGAGGAGAGACCCAGTACTTC
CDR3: CASIVSGGETQYF

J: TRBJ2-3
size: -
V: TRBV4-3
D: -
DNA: TGCGCCAGCAGCCAAGATACATTCACTTCTACAGATACGCATTATTTT
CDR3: CASSQDTFTSTDTHYF

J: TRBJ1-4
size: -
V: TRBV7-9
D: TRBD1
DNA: TGTGCCAGCAGCTTTCAGGACAGGTCTGGTGAAAAACTGTTTTTT
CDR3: CASSFQDRSGEKLFF

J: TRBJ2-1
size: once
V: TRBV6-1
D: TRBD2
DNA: TGTGCCAGCAGTGAAGGGCCTAGCGGAAGCTCCTACAATGAGCAGTTCTTC
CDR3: CASSEGPSGSSYNEQFF

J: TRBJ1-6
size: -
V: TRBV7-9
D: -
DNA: TGTGCCAGTACGGGACTTCCGAGTAATTCACCCCTCCACTTT
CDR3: CASTGLPSNSPLHF

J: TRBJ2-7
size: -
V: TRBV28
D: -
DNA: TGTGCCAGCCTAAGACTGTTCTCCTACGAGCAGTACTTC
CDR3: CASLRLFSYEQYF

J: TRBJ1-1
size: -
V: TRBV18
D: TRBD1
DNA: TGTGCCAGCTGCATAGGGGCAGGGGGCTTAGCTGAAGCTTTCTTT
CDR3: CASCIGAGGLAEAFF

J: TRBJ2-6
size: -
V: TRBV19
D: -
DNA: TGTGCCAGTAGTATTCAGGGGACTGGGGCCAACGTCCTGACTTTC
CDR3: CASSIQGTGANVLTF

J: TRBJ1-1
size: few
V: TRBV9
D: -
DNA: TGTGCCAGCAGCGTAGACCTCGGATGGGCCACTGAAGCTTTCTTT
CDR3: CASSVDLGWATEAFF

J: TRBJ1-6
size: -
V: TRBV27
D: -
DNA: TGTGCCAGCAGTTTACTGACAGATGGTTCACCCCTCCACTTT
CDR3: CASSLLTDGSPLHF

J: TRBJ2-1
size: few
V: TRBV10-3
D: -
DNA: TGTGCCAGCGGAACGGGGAGCACCTACAATGAGCAGTTCTTC
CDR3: CASGTGSTYNEQFF

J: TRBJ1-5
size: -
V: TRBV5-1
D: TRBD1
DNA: TGCGCCAGCAGCCCCGGGACAGTCAATCAGCCCCAGCATTTT
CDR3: CASSPGTVNQPQHF

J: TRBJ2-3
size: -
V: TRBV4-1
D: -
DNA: TGCGCCAGCAGCCAAATACCGTTGCAAGAGACGCAGTATTTT
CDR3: CASSQIPLQETQYF

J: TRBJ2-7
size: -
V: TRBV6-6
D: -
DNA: TGTGCCAGCAGTTTCCGGGACATTCGGGGATACGAGCAGTACTTC
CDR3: CASSFRDIRGYEQYF

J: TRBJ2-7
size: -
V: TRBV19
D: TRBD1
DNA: TGTGCCAGTAGAGTAACCGGGACAGGTTACGAGCAGTACTTC
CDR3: CASRVTGTGYEQYF